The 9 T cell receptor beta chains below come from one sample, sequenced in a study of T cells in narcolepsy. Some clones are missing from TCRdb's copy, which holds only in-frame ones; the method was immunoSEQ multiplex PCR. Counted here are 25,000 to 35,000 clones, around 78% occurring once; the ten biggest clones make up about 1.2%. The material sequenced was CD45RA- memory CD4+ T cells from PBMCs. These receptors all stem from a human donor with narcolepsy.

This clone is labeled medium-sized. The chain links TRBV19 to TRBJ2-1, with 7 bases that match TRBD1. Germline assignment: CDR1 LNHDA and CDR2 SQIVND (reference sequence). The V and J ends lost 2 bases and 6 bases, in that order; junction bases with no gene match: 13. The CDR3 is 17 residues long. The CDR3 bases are TGTGCCAGTAGTATAATAAAGGCAGGGGGTAGGGGCAATGAGCAGTTCTTC. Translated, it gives CASSIIKAGGRGNEQFF.

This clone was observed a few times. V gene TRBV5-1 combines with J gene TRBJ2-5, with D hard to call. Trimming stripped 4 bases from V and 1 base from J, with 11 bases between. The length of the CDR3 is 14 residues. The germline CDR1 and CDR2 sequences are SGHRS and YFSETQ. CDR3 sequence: CASSLLEAQETQYF. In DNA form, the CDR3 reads TGCGCCAGCAGCCTATTAGAGGCCCAAGAGACCCAGTACTTC.

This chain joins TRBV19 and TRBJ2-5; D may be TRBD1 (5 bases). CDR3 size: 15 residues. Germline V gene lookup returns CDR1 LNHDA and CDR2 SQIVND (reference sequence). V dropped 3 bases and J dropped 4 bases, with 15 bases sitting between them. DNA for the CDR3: TGTGCCAGTAGTATGGGGCAGAGAGATGGAGAGACCCAGTACTTC. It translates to CASSMGQRDGETQYF.

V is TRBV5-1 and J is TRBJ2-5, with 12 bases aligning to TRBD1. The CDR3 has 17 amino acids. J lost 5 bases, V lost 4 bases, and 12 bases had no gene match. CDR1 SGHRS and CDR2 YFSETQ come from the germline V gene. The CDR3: CASSRFRGTGGRETQYF. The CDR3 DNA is TGCGCCAGCAGCCGGTTCCGGGGGACAGGGGGCCGGGAGACCCAGTACTTC.

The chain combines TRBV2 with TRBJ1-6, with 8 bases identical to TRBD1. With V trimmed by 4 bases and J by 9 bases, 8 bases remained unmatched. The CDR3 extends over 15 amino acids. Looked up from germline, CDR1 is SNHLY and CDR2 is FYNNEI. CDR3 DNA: TGTGCCAGCAGTGCACTGACAGGGGAAGGTTCACCCCTCCACTTT. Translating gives CASSALTGEGSPLHF.

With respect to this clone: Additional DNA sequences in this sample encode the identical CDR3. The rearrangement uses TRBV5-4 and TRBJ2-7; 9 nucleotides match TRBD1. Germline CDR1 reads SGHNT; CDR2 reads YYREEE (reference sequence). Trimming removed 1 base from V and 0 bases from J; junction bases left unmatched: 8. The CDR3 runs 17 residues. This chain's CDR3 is CASSLPPTQGASYEQYF. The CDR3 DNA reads TGTGCCAGCAGCTTGCCACCCACACAGGGGGCCTCCTACGAGCAGTACTTC.

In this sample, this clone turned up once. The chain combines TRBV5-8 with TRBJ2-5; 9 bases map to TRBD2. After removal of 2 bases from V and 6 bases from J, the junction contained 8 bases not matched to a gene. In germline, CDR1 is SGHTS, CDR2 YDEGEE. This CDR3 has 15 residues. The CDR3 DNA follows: TGTGCCAGCAGCTTTGGCGGGAGGGCCGGGCAGACCCAGTACTTC. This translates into CASSFGGRAGQTQYF. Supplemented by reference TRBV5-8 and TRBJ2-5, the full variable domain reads EAGVTQSPTHLIKTRGQQATLRCSPISGHTSVYWYQQALGLGLQFLLWYDEGEERNRGNFPPRFSGRQFPNYSSELNVNALELEDSALYLCASSFGGRAGQTQYFGPGTRLLVL.

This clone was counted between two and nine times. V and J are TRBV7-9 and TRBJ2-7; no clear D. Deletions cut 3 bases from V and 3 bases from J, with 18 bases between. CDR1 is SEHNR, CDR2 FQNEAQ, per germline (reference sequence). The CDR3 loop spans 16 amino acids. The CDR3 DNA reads TGTGCCAGCAGCTTGCGTTCCGGGTCATCCAACTACGAGCAGTACTTC. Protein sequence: CASSLRSGSSNYEQYF.

This CDR3 is CASIPAPGFNTEAFF. The CDR3 DNA reads as TGTGCCAGCATTCCCGCCCCCGGTTTTAACACTGAAGCTTTCTTT. V is TRBV6-5 and J is TRBJ1-1; D remains unclear. Trimming took off 7 bases at V and 2 bases at J, with 17 bases between the two ends. The germline gives CDR1 MNHEY, CDR2 SVGAGI. The CDR3 is 15 amino acids.